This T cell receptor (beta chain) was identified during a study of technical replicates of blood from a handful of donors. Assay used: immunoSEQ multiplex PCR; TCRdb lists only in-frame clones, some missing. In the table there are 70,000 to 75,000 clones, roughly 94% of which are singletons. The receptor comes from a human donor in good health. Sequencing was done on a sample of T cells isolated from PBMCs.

For the CDR3, the DNA is TGTGCCAGCTCACCAGGGCAGAACACCGGGGAGCTGTTTTTT. Translation gives CASSPGQNTGELFF. The rearrangement links TRBV18 to TRBJ2-2, with D unclear. CDR3 length: 14 residues. CDR1 is KGHSH and CDR2 is LQKENI in the germline V gene. The V end lost 2 bases, the J end lost 1 base, and 5 bases lay between the germline ends.